Each of the 11 T cell receptor beta chains below was sequenced from the same sample in a study of blood T cell repertoires in COVID-19. The protocol was immunoSEQ multiplex PCR, while the TCRdb copy is restricted to in-frame clones and leaves out a portion. The repertoire consists of 95,000 to 150,000 clones, with 88% occurring once and the leading ten covering about 1.6%. The sample was peripheral blood. These receptors were obtained from a human donor in a cohort sampled during active COVID-19.

The chain uses TRBV6-5 and TRBJ2-7; D is possibly TRBD2 (6 bases). The CDR3 runs 15 residues. Germline V gene lookup returns CDR1 MNHEY and CDR2 SVGAGI. The V gene lost 6 bases and the J gene lost 2 bases, with 17 bases spanning the gap. The DNA for the CDR3 is TGTGCCAGCAGCTCCGTGAGGCGGGGCGCCTACGAGCAGTACTTC. This encodes CASSSVRRGAYEQYF.

The chain uses TRBV7-9 and TRBJ1-6, with TRBD1 matching over 9 bases. The ends lost 6 bases at V and 10 bases at J; junction bases unmatched: 7. Germline V gives CDR1 SEHNR, CDR2 FQNEAQ (reference sequence). The length of the CDR3 is 14 residues. The CDR3 protein is CASRNTGQGSPLHF. Here the CDR3 DNA reads TGTGCCAGCAGAAATACGGGACAGGGATCACCCCTCCACTTT.

This chain links TRBV4-2 with TRBJ2-7; D might be TRBD1 (5 bases). V lost 1 base, J lost 1 base, and 11 bases lay in between. CDR1 and CDR2 from the germline V gene are LGHNA and YNFKEQ. The CDR3 runs 15 residues. In DNA form, the CDR3 reads TGTGCCAGCAGCCAAGGCAGGGAAGATTCCTACGAGCAGTACTTC. Translating gives CASSQGREDSYEQYF.

This clone was recorded once. The rearrangement joins TRBV2 to TRBJ1-4; 7 nucleotides align to TRBD1. CDR1 and CDR2 (germline): SNHLY, FYNNEI. The CDR3 consists of 17 residues. V lost 4 bases to trimming and J lost 6 bases; unmatched junction nucleotides: 14. The CDR3 DNA reads TGTGCCAGCAGTGGATGGGACAGCAAGGGGGCGGATGAAAAACTGTTTTTT. This translates into CASSGWDSKGADEKLFF.

The chain recombines TRBV29-1 with TRBJ1-1; D remains ambiguous. CDR3 size: 12 residues. The ends were cut back, 5 bases at V and 4 bases at J, with 11 bases in the middle. In germline, CDR1 is SQVTM, CDR2 ANQGSEA. The CDR3 loop reads CSVSRAGTEAFF. The CDR3 nucleotides are TGCAGCGTTTCCCGGGCGGGCACTGAAGCTTTCTTT.

A single count supports this clone. The genes are TRBV9 and TRBJ2-3; tentatively, D is TRBD1 (6 bases). This CDR3 spans 14 amino acids. V was shortened by 2 bases and J by 3 bases, with 10 bases between the two germline ends. Germline V gene lookup returns CDR1 SGDLS and CDR2 YYNGEE. The CDR3 sequence is CASSVWGRTDTQYF. CDR3 DNA sequence: TGTGCCAGCAGCGTGTGGGGGCGGACAGATACGCAGTATTTT.

This clone came up a few times. The genes are TRBV5-1 and TRBJ2-5; 9 positions agree with TRBD2. This CDR3 is built from 13 residues. CDR1 is SGHRS and CDR2 is YFSETQ in the germline V gene. The V segment lost 4 bases and the J segment 4 bases; nucleotides outside the gene matches: 2. This CDR3 reads CASSAAGGETQYF. As DNA, the CDR3 is TGCGCCAGCAGCGCAGCGGGAGGAGAGACCCAGTACTTC.

The chain's CDR3 is CASTKRPQGTDTQYF. In DNA form, the CDR3 reads TGTGCCAGCACTAAACGGCCTCAGGGGACAGATACGCAGTATTTT. This sequence joins TRBV6-5 and TRBJ2-3, with D possibly being TRBD1 (6 bases). The V and J ends lost 7 bases and 3 bases respectively, with 17 bases between them. Germline V gene sequence: CDR1 MNHEY, CDR2 SVGAGI. The CDR3 is 15 residues long.

CDR3 residues: CASSFVLQGHEGYEQYF. The CDR3 coding sequence is TGTGCCAGCAGTTTCGTATTGCAGGGGCATGAGGGTTACGAGCAGTACTTC. The chain recombines TRBV6-2 or TRBV6-3 with TRBJ2-7; the D gene is possibly TRBD1 (6 bases). The length of the CDR3 is 17 residues. The germline V gene encodes CDR1 MNHEY and CDR2 SVGEGT. Trimming took off 4 bases at V and 4 bases at J, with 23 bases between the two ends.

The chain is built from TRBV11-3 and TRBJ2-1; 7 bases agree with TRBD1. Per germline, CDR1 SGHNT and CDR2 YENEEA. The CDR3 sequence is 13 residues long. Unmatched junction bases numbered 3, after V lost 5 bases and J lost 5 bases. CDR3 loop: CASSPGQDNEQFF. In DNA form, the CDR3 reads TGTGCCAGCAGCCCCGGACAGGACAATGAGCAGTTCTTC.

V usage is TRBV5-1 and J usage is TRBJ2-3; possible D gene TRBD1, 5 bases. Germline V CDR1 and CDR2: SGHRS, YFSETQ. CDR3 length equals 14 residues. V dropped 4 bases and J dropped 2 bases, with 11 bases sitting between them. In DNA, the CDR3 is TGCGCCAGCAGCCCAGGGTCGTACACAGATACGCAGTATTTT. Residues: CASSPGSYTDTQYF.